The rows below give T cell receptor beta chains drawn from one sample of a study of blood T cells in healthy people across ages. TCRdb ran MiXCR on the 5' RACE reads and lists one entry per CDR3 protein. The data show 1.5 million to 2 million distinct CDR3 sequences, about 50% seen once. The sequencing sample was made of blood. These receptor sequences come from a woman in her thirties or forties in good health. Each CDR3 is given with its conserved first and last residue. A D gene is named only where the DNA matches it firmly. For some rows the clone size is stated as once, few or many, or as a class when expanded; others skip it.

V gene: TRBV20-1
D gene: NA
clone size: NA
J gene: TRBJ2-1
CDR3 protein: CSAEGQGSYNEQFF
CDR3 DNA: TGCAGTGCAGAGGGCCAGGGATCCTACAATGAGCAGTTCTTC

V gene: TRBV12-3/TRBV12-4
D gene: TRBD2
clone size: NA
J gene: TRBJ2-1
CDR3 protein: CASSLDGGGVQFF
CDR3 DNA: TGTGCCAGCAGTTTAGACGGCGGGGGGGTTCAGTTCTTC

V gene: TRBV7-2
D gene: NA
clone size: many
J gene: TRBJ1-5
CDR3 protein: CASSSNNQPQHF
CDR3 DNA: TGTGCCAGCAGCTCAAACAATCAGCCCCAGCATTTT

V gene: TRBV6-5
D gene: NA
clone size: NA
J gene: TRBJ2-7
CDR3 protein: CASSPTFSSYEQYF
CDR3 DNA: TGTGCCAGCAGCCCAACTTTCAGCTCCTACGAGCAGTACTTC

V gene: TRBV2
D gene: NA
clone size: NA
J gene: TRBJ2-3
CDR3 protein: CASSKDTKGDTQYF
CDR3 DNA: TGTGCCAGCAGTAAGGACACCAAAGGGGATACGCAGTATTTT

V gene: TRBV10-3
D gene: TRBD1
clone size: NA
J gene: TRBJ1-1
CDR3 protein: CAISSTPGQGSDTEAFF
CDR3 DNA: TGTGCCATCAGTTCTACCCCGGGACAGGGATCGGACACTGAAGCTTTCTTT

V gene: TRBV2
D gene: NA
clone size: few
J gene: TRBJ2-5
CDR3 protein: CASILGTQYF
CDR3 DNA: TGTGCCAGCATCCTCGGGACCCAGTACTTC

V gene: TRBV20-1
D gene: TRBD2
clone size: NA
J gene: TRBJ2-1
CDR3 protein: CSAPSAARGGHEQFF
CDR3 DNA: TGCAGTGCTCCGTCCGCGGCGCGGGGGGGCCACGAGCAGTTCTTC

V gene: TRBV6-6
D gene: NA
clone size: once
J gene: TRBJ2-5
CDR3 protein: CASRLRREEEQYF
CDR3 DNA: TGTGCCAGCAGACTAAGGAGGGAAGAGGAGCAGTACTTC

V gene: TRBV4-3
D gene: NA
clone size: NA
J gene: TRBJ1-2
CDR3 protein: CASILRAEGYTF
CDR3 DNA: TGCGCCAGCATTCTACGGGCGGAGGGCTACACCTTC

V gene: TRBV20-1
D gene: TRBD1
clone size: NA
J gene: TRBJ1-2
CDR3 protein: CSARWRGGSGYTF
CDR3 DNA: TGCAGTGCTAGATGGAGAGGGGGCTCTGGCTACACCTTC

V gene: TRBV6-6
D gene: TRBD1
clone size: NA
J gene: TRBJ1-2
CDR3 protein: CASSYPSTGFYGYTF
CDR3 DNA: TGTGCCAGCAGTTACCCCTCGACAGGGTTCTATGGCTACACCTTC

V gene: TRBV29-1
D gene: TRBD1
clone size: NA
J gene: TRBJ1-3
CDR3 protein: CSVYRGSGNTIYF
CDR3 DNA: TGCAGCGTGTACAGGGGTTCTGGAAACACCATATATTTT

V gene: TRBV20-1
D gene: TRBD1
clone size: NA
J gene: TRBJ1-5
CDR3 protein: CSATRQGANNQPQHF
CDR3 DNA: TGCAGTGCTACAAGACAGGGGGCAAACAATCAGCCCCAGCATTTT

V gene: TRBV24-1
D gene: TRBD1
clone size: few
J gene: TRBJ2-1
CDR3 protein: CATSDPGTGTYNEQFF
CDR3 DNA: TGTGCCACCAGTGACCCCGGGACAGGAACCTACAATGAGCAGTTCTTC

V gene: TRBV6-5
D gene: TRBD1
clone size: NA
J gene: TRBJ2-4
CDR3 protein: CASSYEVGTGLLLAKNIQYF
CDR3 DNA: TGTGCCAGCAGTTACGAAGTCGGGACAGGGCTTCTCCTAGCCAAAAACATTCAGTACTTC

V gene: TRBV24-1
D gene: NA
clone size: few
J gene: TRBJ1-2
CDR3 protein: CATSYERGGYTF
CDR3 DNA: TGTGCCACCAGTTATGAGCGTGGAGGCTACACCTTC

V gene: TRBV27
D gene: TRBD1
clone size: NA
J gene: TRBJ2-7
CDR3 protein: CASSFRTGTYNEQYF
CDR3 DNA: TGTGCCAGCAGTTTTCGGACAGGGACCTACAATGAGCAGTACTTC

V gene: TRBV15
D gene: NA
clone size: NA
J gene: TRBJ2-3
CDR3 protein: CATSREGQFGTDTQYF
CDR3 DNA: TGTGCCACCAGCAGGGAGGGACAGTTCGGGACAGATACGCAGTATTTT

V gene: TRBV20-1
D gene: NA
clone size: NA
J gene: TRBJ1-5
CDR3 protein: CSAATGNQPQHF
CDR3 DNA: TGCAGTGCAGCGACAGGCAATCAGCCCCAGCATTTT

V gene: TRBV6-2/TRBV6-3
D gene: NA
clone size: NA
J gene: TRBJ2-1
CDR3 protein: CASSYSWQPYNEQFF
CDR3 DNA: TGTGCCAGCAGTTACTCGTGGCAGCCCTACAATGAGCAGTTCTTC

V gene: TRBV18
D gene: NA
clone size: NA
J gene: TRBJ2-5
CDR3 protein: CASSTQGNQETQYF
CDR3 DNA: TGTGCCAGCTCTACCCAGGGGAATCAAGAGACCCAGTACTTC

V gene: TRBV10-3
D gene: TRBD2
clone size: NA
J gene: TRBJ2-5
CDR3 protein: CAISDPGGRQETQYF
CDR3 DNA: TGTGCCATCAGTGACCCGGGGGGGAGGCAAGAGACCCAGTACTTC

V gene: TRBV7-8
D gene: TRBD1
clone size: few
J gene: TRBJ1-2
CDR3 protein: CASSRTGKNYGYTF
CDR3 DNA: TGTGCCAGCAGCCGGACAGGGAAGAACTATGGCTACACCTTC

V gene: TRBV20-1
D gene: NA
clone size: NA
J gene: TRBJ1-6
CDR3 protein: CSARIAGSSYNSPLHF
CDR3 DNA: TGCAGTGCTAGGATTGCGGGGAGCTCCTATAATTCACCCCTCCACTTT

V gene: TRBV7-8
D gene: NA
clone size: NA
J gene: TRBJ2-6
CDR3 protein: CASSLGSGADVLTF
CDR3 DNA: TGTGCCAGCAGCTTGGGTTCAGGGGCCGACGTCCTGACTTTC

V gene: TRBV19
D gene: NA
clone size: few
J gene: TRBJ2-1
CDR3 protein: CASSTFEEQFF
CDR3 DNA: TGTGCCAGTAGTACCTTTGAGGAGCAGTTCTTC

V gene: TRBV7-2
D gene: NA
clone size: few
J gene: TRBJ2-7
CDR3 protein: CASSLTFLGEQYF
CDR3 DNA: TGTGCCAGCAGCCTAACGTTCTTGGGCGAGCAGTACTTC

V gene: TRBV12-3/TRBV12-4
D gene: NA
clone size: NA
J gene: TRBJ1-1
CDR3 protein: CASSSLSRTEAFF
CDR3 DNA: TGTGCCAGCAGTTCCCTCTCACGGACTGAAGCTTTCTTT

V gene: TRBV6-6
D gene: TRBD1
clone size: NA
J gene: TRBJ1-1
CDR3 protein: CASRPPQGKYTEAFF
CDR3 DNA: TGTGCCAGCAGACCCCCACAGGGGAAATACACTGAAGCTTTCTTT

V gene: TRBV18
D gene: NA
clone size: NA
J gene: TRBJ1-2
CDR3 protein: CASSPTPGGYTF
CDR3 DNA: TGTGCCAGCTCTCCCACGCCCGGTGGCTACACCTTC

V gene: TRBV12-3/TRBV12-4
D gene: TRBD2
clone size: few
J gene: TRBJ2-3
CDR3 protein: CASSLELADPTQYF
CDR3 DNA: TGTGCCAGCAGTTTGGAACTAGCGGACCCTACGCAGTATTTT

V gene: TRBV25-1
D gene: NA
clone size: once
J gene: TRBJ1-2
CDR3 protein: CASSESGGPGYTF
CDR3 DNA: TGTGCCAGCAGTGAATCGGGGGGGCCTGGCTACACCTTC

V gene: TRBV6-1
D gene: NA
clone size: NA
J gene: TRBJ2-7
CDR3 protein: CASSGTVTAYEQYF
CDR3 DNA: TGTGCCAGCAGTGGAACAGTCACCGCCTACGAGCAGTACTTC

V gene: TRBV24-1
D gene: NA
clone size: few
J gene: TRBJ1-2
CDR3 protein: CATSAPGLGYTF
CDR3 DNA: TGTGCCACCAGTGCGCCAGGGCTTGGCTACACCTTC

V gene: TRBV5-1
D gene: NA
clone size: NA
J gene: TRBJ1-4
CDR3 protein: CASSNSNRNEKLFF
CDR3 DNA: TGCGCCAGCAGCAACAGCAACCGTAATGAAAAACTGTTTTTT

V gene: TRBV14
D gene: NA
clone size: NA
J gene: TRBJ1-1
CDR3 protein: CASSQVWGLNTEAFF
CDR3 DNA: TGTGCCAGCAGCCAAGTCTGGGGATTGAACACTGAAGCTTTCTTT

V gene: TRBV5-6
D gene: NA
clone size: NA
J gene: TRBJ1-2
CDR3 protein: CASSATGRRDYGYTF
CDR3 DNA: TGTGCCAGCAGCGCTACAGGGCGGAGGGACTATGGCTACACCTTC

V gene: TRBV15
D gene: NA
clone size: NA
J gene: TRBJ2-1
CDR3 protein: CATSRDLGGLYNEQFF
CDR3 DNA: TGTGCCACCAGCAGAGATCTCGGGGGTCTCTACAATGAGCAGTTCTTC

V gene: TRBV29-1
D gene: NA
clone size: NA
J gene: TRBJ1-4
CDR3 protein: CSVISSGRGEKLFF
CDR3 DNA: TGCAGCGTTATTTCTTCAGGGAGGGGTGAAAAACTGTTTTTT

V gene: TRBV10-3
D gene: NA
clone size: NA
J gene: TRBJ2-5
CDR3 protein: CAISAKVGGAETQYF
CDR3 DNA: TGTGCCATCAGTGCGAAGGTGGGGGGGGCTGAGACCCAGTACTTC

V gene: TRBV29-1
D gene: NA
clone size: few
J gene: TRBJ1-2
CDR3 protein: CSVGGSSGVNGYTF
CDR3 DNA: TGCAGCGTGGGGGGGAGCAGCGGCGTAAATGGCTACACCTTC

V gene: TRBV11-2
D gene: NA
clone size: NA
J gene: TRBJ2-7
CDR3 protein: CASGLTTLKKTQYF
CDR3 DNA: TGTGCCAGCGGCTTGACGACTCTTAAGAAAACCCAGTACTTC

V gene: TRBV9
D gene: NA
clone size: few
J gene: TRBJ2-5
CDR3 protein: CASSVDYNEQYF
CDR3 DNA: TGTGCCAGCAGCGTAGATTACAATGAGCAGTACTTC

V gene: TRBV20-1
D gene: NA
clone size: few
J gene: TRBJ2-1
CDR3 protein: CSASPSQDGSYWGGPYNEQFF
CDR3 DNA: TGCAGTGCTAGTCCCTCTCAAGACGGAAGTTATTGGGGGGGGCCCTACAATGAGCAGTTCTTC

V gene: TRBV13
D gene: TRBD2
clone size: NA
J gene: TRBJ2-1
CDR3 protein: CASSSLAGRHNEQFF
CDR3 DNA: TGTGCCAGCAGCTCACTAGCGGGGCGACACAATGAGCAGTTCTTC

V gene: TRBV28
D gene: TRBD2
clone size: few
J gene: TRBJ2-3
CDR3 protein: CASSSLSSGTDTQYF
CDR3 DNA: TGTGCCAGCAGTTCCCTTAGTAGCGGGACAGATACGCAGTATTTT

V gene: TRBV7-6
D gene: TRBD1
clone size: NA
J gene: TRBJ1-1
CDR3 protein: CASSFAGGTEAFF
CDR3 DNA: TGTGCCAGCAGCTTCGCAGGGGGCACTGAAGCTTTCTTT

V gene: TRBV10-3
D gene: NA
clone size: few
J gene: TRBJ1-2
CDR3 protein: CAISESQASGYTF
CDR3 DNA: TGTGCCATCAGTGAGTCCCAGGCCTCGGGCTACACCTTC

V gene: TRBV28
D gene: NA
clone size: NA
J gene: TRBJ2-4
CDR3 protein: CASREGAGIQYF
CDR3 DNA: TGTGCCAGCAGGGAGGGGGCCGGGATTCAGTACTTC